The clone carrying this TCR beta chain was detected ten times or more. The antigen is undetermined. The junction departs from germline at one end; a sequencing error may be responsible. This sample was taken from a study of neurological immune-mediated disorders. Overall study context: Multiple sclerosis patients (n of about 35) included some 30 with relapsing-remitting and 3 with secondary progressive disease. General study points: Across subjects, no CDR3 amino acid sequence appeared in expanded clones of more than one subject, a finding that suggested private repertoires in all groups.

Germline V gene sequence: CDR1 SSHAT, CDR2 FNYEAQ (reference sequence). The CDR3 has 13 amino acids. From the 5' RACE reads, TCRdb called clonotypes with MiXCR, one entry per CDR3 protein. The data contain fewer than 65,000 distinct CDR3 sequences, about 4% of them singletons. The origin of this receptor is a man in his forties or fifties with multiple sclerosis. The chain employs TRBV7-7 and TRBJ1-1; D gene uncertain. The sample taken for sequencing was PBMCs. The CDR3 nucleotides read TGTGCTAGCAGCCTACACCAGAACACTGAAGCTTTCTTT. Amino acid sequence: CASSLHQNTEAFF.